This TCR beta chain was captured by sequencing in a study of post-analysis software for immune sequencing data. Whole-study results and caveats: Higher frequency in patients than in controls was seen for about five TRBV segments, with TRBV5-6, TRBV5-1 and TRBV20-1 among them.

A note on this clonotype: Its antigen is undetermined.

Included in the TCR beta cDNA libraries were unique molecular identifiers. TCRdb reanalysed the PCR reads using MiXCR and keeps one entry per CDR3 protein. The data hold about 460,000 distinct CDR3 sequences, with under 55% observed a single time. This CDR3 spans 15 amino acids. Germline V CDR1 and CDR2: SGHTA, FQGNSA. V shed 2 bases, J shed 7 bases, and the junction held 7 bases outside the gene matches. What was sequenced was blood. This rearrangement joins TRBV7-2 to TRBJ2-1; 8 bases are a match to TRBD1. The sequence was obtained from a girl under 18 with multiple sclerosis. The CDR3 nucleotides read TGTGCCAGCAGCTTAAACCGGGACAGGAAGAATGAGCAGTTCTTC. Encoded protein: CASSLNRDRKNEQFF.